What follows describes a single T cell receptor beta chain. What antigen it recognizes has not been identified. No base-level quality is on record; no much larger clone is a single base apart. Untouched CD4+ T cells were isolated from Ficoll-separated PBMC through negative selection with magnetic beads, and an average purity of approximately 98% was reached. Magnetic beads were used to isolate untouched CD4+ T cells from Ficoll-separated PBMC, giving 95% to 98% purity with negligible CD8+ contamination. Peripheral blood mononuclear cells were supplied by the buffy coats of a few healthy blood donors, who served as the study donors. All three donors were CMV seronegative. The DNeasy Blood & Tissue Kit was used for extraction of genomic DNA. For each subject, genomic DNA from sorted CD137+CD4+ cells and from pre-culture CD4+ baseline samples underwent TCRB sequencing. The sample comes from a study of T cell repertoires and HLA-DP antigens (dated by TCRdb to 2016 to 2019). The study in broad terms: The study used an in vitro model of CD4+ T cell alloreactivity against allogeneic HLA-DP presented by transduced HeLa cells. Compared with self, one alloantigen differed at one amino acid in the peptide-binding groove and the other differed at ten to eleven, modelling structurally similar versus dissimilar alloantigens. The average DNA input was roughly 220 ng for sorted CD137+CD4+ samples versus roughly 1,200 ng for pre-culture CD4+ samples. Of the three donors, two were male and one was female, with ages ranging from the 18-to-29 band to the 60-to-69 band. Here is what the overall study found, with its caveats: Separate analysis of naive and memory CD4+ repertoires was not performed. Limitations were identified as the inclusion of only a few donors, the use of a non-physiological HeLa antigen-presenting system, and the use of total CD4+ responder cells. Sorted CD137+ cells showed similar clonality against both alloantigens (about 0.36), much higher than the clonality of pre-culture samples (about 0.04). An average cumulative frequency of roughly 39% against one allele and less than 65% against the other was found for clones undetected before culture.

The immunoSEQ multiplex PCR, with forward primers for 54 TRBV segments and reverse primers for 13 TRBJ segments, was used to amplify TCRB CDR3 regions. Pre-culture CD4+ samples were sequenced at deep resolution with a target of 210,000 or so T cell genomes. Sequencing of the amplicons on an Illumina HiSeq System generated 87 bp reads spanning the CDR3. For the original study's pipeline: PCR and sequencing errors in the reads were corrected, and alignment to IMGT reference sequences was used to define CDR3 regions. Synthetic template pools were used to estimate template counts and unique rearrangement counts. Clonality was computed by subtracting Pielou's evenness from 1. The Daley-Smith estimator was used to estimate richness. Morisita's index served as the measure of repertoire overlap. Clones present in cultured samples but not detected in the pre-culture repertoire of the same donor were defined as low-abundance clones. This is the immuneACCESS table as TCRdb keeps it, with only in-frame sequences that have V and J called. A part of the clones is gone; compared with another copy, unresolved V genes explain less than half, and the rest is unexplained. V and J calls and clone size are copied from that table; D and trimming were computed from the DNA. The sample profile shows around 70,000 clones; 80% of them were found once. The ten largest clones take up roughly 1.6% of the sample.

V is pared back by 2 bases and J by 6 bases, with 11 bases lying between the germline termini. The CDR1 and CDR2 encoded by the germline V gene (reference sequence) are MNHNY and SVGAGI. The CDR3 contains 14 residues, cysteine and phenylalanine counted. Only the CDR3 part of the read is kept: 42 bases, read in frame from the first base. This receptor was identified in a man in his 60s in good health and CMV-seronegative. Material: CD4+ T cells from PBMCs. The rearranged chain carries TRBV6-6 and TRBJ1-5; a confident D gene designation cannot be given. The CDR3 reads CASSYLKEGQPQHF. The nucleotide sequence reads TGTGCCAGCAGTTACCTCAAGGAAGGTCAGCCCCAGCATTTT.